These T cell receptor beta chains were read from a single sample in a study of blood T cell repertoires in COVID-19. The table came from immunoSEQ multiplex PCR; TCRdb's copy has only in-frame clones and leaves some out. Of roughly 45,000 clones listed, roughly 90% were seen once; the top ten hold about 0.36%. Sequencing was carried out using peripheral blood. All receptors derive from a human donor in a cohort sampled during active COVID-19. The CDR3 runs from the conserved cysteine through the conserved F or W. D genes are given only for firm matches. Clone size is shown for a subset of rows, as once, few, many or a class of expanded clone.

size: NA; V: TRBV5-6; D: NA; J: TRBJ1-1; DNA: TGTGCCAGCAGCCGAAGGGGGTTGGCGTCTGGCAACACTGAAGCTTTCTTT; CDR3: CASSRRGLASGNTEAFF
size: NA; V: TRBV11-2; D: TRBD1; J: TRBJ2-7; DNA: TGTGCCAGCAGCTTTGGGACAGGGGGGCACTACGAGCAGTACTTC; CDR3: CASSFGTGGHYEQYF
size: NA; V: TRBV7-9; D: TRBD2; J: TRBJ2-1; DNA: TGTGCCAGCACTAGCGGGGGTTCGAGCTCCTACAATGAGCAGTTCTTC; CDR3: CASTSGGSSSYNEQFF
size: NA; V: TRBV19; D: NA; J: TRBJ1-2; DNA: TGTGCCAGTAGTCGGGGTGGGGGCGGCGCGCTCCCGAGTAACTATGGCTACACCTTC; CDR3: CASSRGGGGALPSNYGYTF
size: NA; V: TRBV6-6; D: TRBD1; J: TRBJ2-7; DNA: TGTGCCAGCAGTTCCTCGACAGGGGGCGACAGAAACTTC; CDR3: CASSSSTGGDRNF
size: NA; V: TRBV7-2; D: TRBD1; J: TRBJ1-4; DNA: TGTGCCAGCAGCTCTCCGGGACAGGGGAATGAAAAACTGTTTTTT; CDR3: CASSSPGQGNEKLFF
size: once; V: TRBV27; D: TRBD1; J: TRBJ1-2; DNA: TGTGCCAGCAGTCCCACAGGGGTTTTGAATGGCTACACCTTC; CDR3: CASSPTGVLNGYTF
size: once; V: TRBV10-3; D: NA; J: TRBJ1-3; DNA: TGTGCCATCAGTGAGGGGCAGTCTGGAAACACCATATATTTT; CDR3: CAISEGQSGNTIYF
size: NA; V: TRBV27; D: TRBD2; J: TRBJ2-2; DNA: TGTGCCAGCAAGACTAGCGGGGGGGTCGGGGAGCTGTTTTTT; CDR3: CASKTSGGVGELFF
size: NA; V: TRBV3-1/TRBV3-2; D: TRBD1; J: TRBJ1-1; DNA: TGTGCCAGCAGCCACCAGGGGGGTAACACTGAAGCTTTCTTT; CDR3: CASSHQGGNTEAFF
size: NA; V: TRBV19; D: NA; J: TRBJ1-2; DNA: TGTGCCAGTAGTATAAAAAGCAGGTTTGGCTACACCTTC; CDR3: CASSIKSRFGYTF
size: NA; V: TRBV4-1; D: TRBD1; J: TRBJ2-2; DNA: TGCGCCAGCAGCCAGACCGGGACAGGGAAAAACGGGGAGCTGTTTTTT; CDR3: CASSQTGTGKNGELFF
size: NA; V: TRBV9; D: NA; J: TRBJ1-1; DNA: TGTGCCAGCAGCGTAGTACTAGGCCCTGACACTGAAGCTTTCTTT; CDR3: CASSVVLGPDTEAFF
size: NA; V: TRBV7-2; D: NA; J: TRBJ1-4; DNA: TGTGCCAGTTCAACGGGTGAAAAACTGTTTTTT; CDR3: CASSTGEKLFF
size: once; V: TRBV5-1; D: TRBD1; J: TRBJ2-7; DNA: TGCGCCAGCAGCAAAGGCACAGGGGTAAACTACGAGCAGTACTTC; CDR3: CASSKGTGVNYEQYF
size: NA; V: TRBV20-1; D: NA; J: TRBJ1-4; DNA: TGCAGTGCTAGTTATGGGCTGACAAAAAATGAAAAACTGTTTTTT; CDR3: CSASYGLTKNEKLFF
size: NA; V: TRBV6-4; D: TRBD1; J: TRBJ1-2; DNA: TGTGCCAGCAGTGTTGCCGGGACAGGGCTAGGGGGCTACACCTTC; CDR3: CASSVAGTGLGGYTF
size: NA; V: TRBV6-6; D: NA; J: TRBJ2-6; DNA: TGTGCCAGCGACAGGATAATTTTCTCTGGGGCCAACGTCCTGACTTTC; CDR3: CASDRIIFSGANVLTF
size: NA; V: TRBV27; D: NA; J: TRBJ2-7; DNA: TGTGCCAGCATCGTCGTCCCCCTGGGGGACTCCGAGCAGTACTTC; CDR3: CASIVVPLGDSEQYF
size: NA; V: TRBV7-8; D: TRBD2; J: TRBJ2-1; DNA: TGTGCCAGCAGCTTAATCCCGACTAGCGGGGGTAAAGAGCAGTTCTTC; CDR3: CASSLIPTSGGKEQFF
size: few; V: TRBV13; D: NA; J: TRBJ1-3; DNA: TGTGCCAGCAGAGCAGACAGCCCGATCTCTGGAAACACCATATATTTT; CDR3: CASRADSPISGNTIYF
size: NA; V: TRBV29-1; D: TRBD1; J: TRBJ1-2; DNA: TGCAGCGGGGGGACAGGGCACTATGGCTACACCTTC; CDR3: CSGGTGHYGYTF
size: NA; V: TRBV11-2; D: NA; J: TRBJ1-6; DNA: TGTGCCAGCAGCCGACAGTATGCGGATAATTCACCCCTCCACTTT; CDR3: CASSRQYADNSPLHF
size: NA; V: TRBV10-3; D: NA; J: TRBJ2-7; DNA: TGTGCCATCAGGGGAACAGGGACCAGCTACGAGCAGTACTTC; CDR3: CAIRGTGTSYEQYF
size: NA; V: TRBV10-2; D: TRBD1; J: TRBJ1-4; DNA: TGCGCCAGCAGTTTCTTCCGGGACAGCCATGAAAAACTGTTTTTT; CDR3: CASSFFRDSHEKLFF
size: few; V: TRBV11-2; D: TRBD1; J: TRBJ1-1; DNA: TGTGCCAGCAGCCAGAACGTTTTATACAGGGGATCTAGGACTGAAGCTTTCTTT; CDR3: CASSQNVLYRGSRTEAFF
size: NA; V: TRBV29-1; D: NA; J: TRBJ1-2; DNA: TGCAGCGTTGAAGTGCGACAGGCCTGGGGCTACACCTTC; CDR3: CSVEVRQAWGYTF
size: NA; V: TRBV2; D: NA; J: TRBJ1-2; DNA: TGTGCCAGCAATGCAGGGAACTATGGCTACACCTTC; CDR3: CASNAGNYGYTF
size: NA; V: TRBV4-3; D: TRBD1; J: TRBJ1-1; DNA: TGCGCCAGCAGCCAGGCCGGGACAGGCAATAAAGCTTTCTTT; CDR3: CASSQAGTGNKAFF
size: NA; V: TRBV9; D: TRBD1; J: TRBJ1-4; DNA: TGTGCCAGCAGCAGGGGACAGGGAACAACTAATGAAAAACTGTTTTTT; CDR3: CASSRGQGTTNEKLFF
size: NA; V: TRBV19; D: NA; J: TRBJ1-2; DNA: TGTGCCAGTATGGGCCCCCGTTTACACGACCTTACTTATGGCTACACCTTC; CDR3: CASMGPRLHDLTYGYTF
size: NA; V: TRBV4-2; D: NA; J: TRBJ1-2; DNA: TGTGCCAGCAGCCAAGACGAGATCAATGGCTACACCTTC; CDR3: CASSQDEINGYTF
size: few; V: TRBV9; D: TRBD1; J: TRBJ1-1; DNA: TGTGCCAGCAGCGCCTCCGGGACAGGGTTTTCCACTGAAGCTTTCTTT; CDR3: CASSASGTGFSTEAFF
size: NA; V: TRBV7-2; D: NA; J: TRBJ1-4; DNA: TGTGCCAGCAGCACCCAGGCGGGTCCAGCAGAAAAACTGTTTTTT; CDR3: CASSTQAGPAEKLFF
size: NA; V: TRBV6-5; D: TRBD1; J: TRBJ1-1; DNA: TGTGCCAGCAGTTACTCGGGACAGCCGAACACTGAAGCTTTCTTT; CDR3: CASSYSGQPNTEAFF
size: NA; V: TRBV5-3; D: TRBD1; J: TRBJ1-4; DNA: TGTGCCAGAAGCTTGGGGGGACAGGGCTGGGAAAAACTGTTTTTT; CDR3: CARSLGGQGWEKLFF
size: once; V: TRBV6-5; D: NA; J: TRBJ2-3; DNA: TGTGCCAGCAGCGAGGACTATACTACAGATACGCAGTATTTT; CDR3: CASSEDYTTDTQYF
size: NA; V: TRBV10-3; D: TRBD1; J: TRBJ1-4; DNA: TGTGCCATCAGTGCCGACAGGGGGAAGGAAAAACTGTTTTTT; CDR3: CAISADRGKEKLFF
size: NA; V: TRBV4-3; D: NA; J: TRBJ1-6; DNA: TGCGCCAGCAGCCATGTTTATGGCAGCCAGGATTCACCCCTCCACTTT; CDR3: CASSHVYGSQDSPLHF
size: once; V: TRBV7-2; D: TRBD2; J: TRBJ2-7; DNA: TGTGCCAGCAGCTTAGTGGGTAGCGGGAAACTTTACGAGCAGTACTTC; CDR3: CASSLVGSGKLYEQYF
size: NA; V: TRBV4-3; D: TRBD1; J: TRBJ2-7; DNA: TGCGCCAGCAGCCAAGCCGTGGGGCAGGGGGCAGTCGAGCAGTACTTC; CDR3: CASSQAVGQGAVEQYF